This entry lists 20 T cell receptor beta chains sequenced from one sample in a study of blood T cells in healthy people across ages. It was with a sample-barcoded 5' primer and a J-beta primer mix that a second PCR of roughly 7 to 11 cycles was run. TCRdb passed the 5' RACE reads through MiXCR, listing each CDR3 protein once. Seen here are approximately 700,000 distinct CDR3 sequences, less than 40% observed once, and the top ten hold over 15%. Sequenced sample: blood. The receptors originated from a woman older than 75 in good health.

This clonotype has ten or more counts. The chain carries TRBV6-6 and TRBJ2-6; 8 nucleotides align to TRBD2. Germline V gene data show CDR1 as MNHNY and CDR2 as SVGAGI (reference sequence). The CDR3 is 16 amino acids. The V and J ends lost 7 bases and 3 bases, in that order; junction bases with no gene match: 8. The CDR3 region is CASTTGGGRGANVLTF. The CDR3 bases are TGTGCCAGCACCACCGGGGGGGGCCGTGGGGCCAACGTCCTGACTTTC.

This sequence joins TRBV20-1 and TRBJ2-3, with 12 nucleotides matching TRBD2. Germline V CDR1 and CDR2: DFQATT, SNEGSKA (reference sequence). The CDR3 is made up of 16 amino acids. J lost 4 bases, V lost 3 bases, and 8 bases had no gene match. The DNA for the CDR3 is TGCAGTGCTAGTTCGACTAGCGGGAGTCCCCCAGATACGCAGTATTTT. The encoded protein is CSASSTSGSPPDTQYF.

About this clonotype: With a much larger clone just one base away, this may be a read error. This chain uses TRBV7-2 with TRBJ2-7; 7 bases are shared with TRBD1. The CDR3 covers 15 residues. Germline V CDR1 and CDR2: SGHTA, FQGNSA. The DNA of the CDR3 is TGTGCCAGCAGCTTTCTAGGGGGCCTTTCGGACGAGCAGGACTTC. It codes for CASSFLGGLSDEQDF.

This clonotype was seen many times. V usage is TRBV6-1 and J usage is TRBJ2-3; D call uncertain. Deletions cut 3 bases from V and 1 base from J, with 8 bases between. The CDR3 is 14 amino acids. Germline CDR1 and CDR2: MNHNS and SASEGT. The CDR3 nucleotides read TGTGCCAGCAGTGACCGACGCGGCACAGATACGCAGTATTTT. Its protein product is CASSDRRGTDTQYF.

The chain combines TRBV12-3 or TRBV12-4 with TRBJ2-2, with D hard to call. V shed 6 bases and J shed 1 base, with 9 bases lying between them. The CDR3 is 14 residues long. CDR3 sequence: CASRREGNTGELFF. The CDR3 bases are TGTGCCAGCAGGCGAGAAGGGAACACCGGGGAGCTGTTTTTT.

V gene TRBV28 combines with J gene TRBJ2-3, with unresolved D. V dropped 3 bases and J dropped 10 bases, with 8 bases sitting between them. The CDR3 is made up of 11 amino acids. CDR1 and CDR2 (germline): MDHEN, SYDVKM. CDR3: CASSFPGAQYF. The CDR3 coding sequence is TGTGCCAGCAGTTTTCCTGGGGCGCAGTATTTT.

This clonotype was counted between two and nine times. V is TRBV20-1 and J is TRBJ1-2; the D gene is possibly TRBD1 (5 bases). The germline V gene has CDR1 DFQATT and CDR2 SNEGSKA (reference sequence). The CDR3 is 12 amino acids. Deletions cut 5 bases from V and 7 bases from J, with 14 bases between. The CDR3 loop is CSARPVTAGYTF. Written as DNA, the CDR3 is TGCAGTGCTCGTCCGGTGACAGCTGGCTACACCTTC.

This clonotype has at least ten counts. The CDR3 nucleotides read TGTGCCAGCAGCCTTCGGGGACAGGGGGCCCCGCAGAAGACCCAGTACTTC. This encodes CASSLRGQGAPQKTQYF. The chain couples TRBV3-1 to TRBJ2-5, with TRBD1 matching 12 bases. J lost 6 bases, V lost 4 bases, and 12 bases had no gene match. This CDR3 has 17 residues. In germline, CDR1 is LGHDT, CDR2 YNNKEL (reference sequence).

This clonotype was seen a few times. Given a much more abundant clone one base away, this may be a read error. The chain has TRBV12-3 or TRBV12-4 and TRBJ1-2, with D perhaps matching TRBD1 (5 bases). Trimming cost V 6 bases and J 7 bases, with 15 bases left between them. CDR3 size: 13 residues. The CDR3 DNA sequence: TGTGCCAGCAGGTTCTTTCGTGGGGGTGGCTACACCTTC. Protein product: CASRFFRGGGYTF.

This clonotype has more than one count but fewer than ten. The chain couples TRBV20-1 to TRBJ1-4, with D perhaps matching TRBD1 (5 bases). Deletions cut 6 bases from V and 10 bases from J, with 15 bases between. Germline loops: CDR1 DFQATT, CDR2 SNEGSKA (reference sequence). The CDR3 covers 12 residues. The CDR3 loop is CSARLSGGKLFF. The CDR3 bases are TGCAGTGCACGACTGTCCGGGGGAAAACTGTTTTTT.

This clonotype has at least ten counts. V and J are TRBV28 and TRBJ2-5; the match to TRBD2 covers 7 bases. The germline V gene encodes CDR1 MDHEN and CDR2 SYDVKM. This CDR3 region has 19 residues. J gave up 2 bases and V 6 bases, and 21 bases lay outside the gene matches. The CDR3 spells CASSQSPRALAEKQETQYF. CDR3 sequence (DNA): TGTGCCAGCAGCCAAAGCCCCAGGGCTCTAGCGGAAAAACAAGAGACCCAGTACTTC.

This clonotype was recorded at least ten times. The CDR3 sequence is CASNTGWAQETQYF. DNA of the CDR3: TGTGCCAGCAACACAGGGTGGGCCCAAGAGACCCAGTACTTC. This chain joins TRBV12-3 or TRBV12-4 and TRBJ2-5, with D possibly TRBD1 on 6 matching bases. V lost 7 bases and J lost 1, with 13 bases in between. The CDR3 is 14 residues long.

This clonotype was seen at least ten times. DNA of the CDR3: TGCGCCAGCAGCTTGGCGGCGGGGGGCTTGAATGAGCAGTTCTTC. Translation gives CASSLAAGGLNEQFF. V usage is TRBV5-1 and J usage is TRBJ2-1; 8 bases are shared with TRBD2. The germline gives CDR1 SGHRS, CDR2 YFSETQ. This CDR3 is 15 amino acids long. V was pared by 0 bases and J by 7 bases, with 6 bases of the junction left unmatched.

This chain joins TRBV5-1 and TRBJ1-1; D might be TRBD1 (6 bases). CDR3 length: 14 amino acids. Germline CDR1 is SGHRS and CDR2 is YFSETQ. V lost 6 bases and J 2 bases, leaving 14 bases between the germline ends. The CDR3 bases are TGCGCCAGCAACTTACAGGGCCCCAACACTGAAGCTTTCTTT. It codes for CASNLQGPNTEAFF.

This clonotype was detected only a few times. The chain carries TRBV12-3 or TRBV12-4 and TRBJ1-1; unclear D gene. This CDR3 has 15 residues. With 0 bases removed from V and 4 bases from J, the gap between germline ends came to 12 bases. The CDR3, as DNA: TGTGCCAGCAGTTTAGCGCATGGCAGCCTCACTGAAGCTTTCTTT. It specifies CASSLAHGSLTEAFF.

In its sample, this clonotype was seen many times. This chain uses TRBV7-9 with TRBJ1-2; TRBD1 agrees at 11 bases. The CDR3 totals 15 residues. With 5 bases clipped from V and 8 bases from J, the junction kept 10 bases outside the gene matches. Germline values: CDR1 SEHNR, CDR2 FQNEAQ (reference sequence). CDR3 nucleotides: TGTGCCAGCAGCCCAGCGGGACAGGGGGTGCTCGGCTACACCTTC. Encoded protein: CASSPAGQGVLGYTF.

This clonotype was recorded many times. This chain connects TRBV7-2 to TRBJ2-3; D may correspond to TRBD1 or TRBD2 (5 bases each). The CDR3 is 15 residues long. CDR1 SGHTA and CDR2 FQGNSA come from the germline V gene. V lost 4 bases, J lost 3 bases, and 14 bases lay in between. CDR3 region: CASSSDGGRTDTQYF. The CDR3 DNA sequence: TGTGCCAGCAGCTCGGATGGGGGTCGGACAGATACGCAGTATTTT.

This clonotype was detected many times. The chain couples TRBV7-2 to TRBJ2-5; D is perhaps TRBD1 (6 bases). Trimming shortened V by 2 bases and J by 5 bases, and 18 bases separated the two germline ends. The CDR3 has 16 residues. Germline V gene data show CDR1 as SGHTA and CDR2 as FQGNSA. This CDR3 is CASSLLGQPLGETQYF. CDR3 DNA: TGTGCCAGCAGCTTACTTGGACAGCCTTTAGGGGAGACCCAGTACTTC.

V gene TRBV20-1 combines with J gene TRBJ1-3; D is unclear. Germline V lookup: CDR1 DFQATT, CDR2 SNEGSKA (reference sequence). Trimming cost V 6 bases and J 3 bases, with 9 bases left between them. The CDR3 has 12 amino acids. CDR3 bases: TGCAGTGCCCTTAGAGATGGAAACACCATATATTTT. Protein: CSALRDGNTIYF.

This clonotype appeared many times. The chain has TRBV12-3 or TRBV12-4 and TRBJ1-3, with TRBD1 identical over 10 bases. The V segment lost 2 bases and the J segment 4 bases; nucleotides outside the gene matches: 5. The CDR3 is made up of 16 amino acids. CDR3 in amino acids: CASSLRTGGSGNTIYF. The CDR3, as DNA: TGTGCCAGCAGTTTAAGGACAGGGGGGTCGGGAAACACCATATATTTT.